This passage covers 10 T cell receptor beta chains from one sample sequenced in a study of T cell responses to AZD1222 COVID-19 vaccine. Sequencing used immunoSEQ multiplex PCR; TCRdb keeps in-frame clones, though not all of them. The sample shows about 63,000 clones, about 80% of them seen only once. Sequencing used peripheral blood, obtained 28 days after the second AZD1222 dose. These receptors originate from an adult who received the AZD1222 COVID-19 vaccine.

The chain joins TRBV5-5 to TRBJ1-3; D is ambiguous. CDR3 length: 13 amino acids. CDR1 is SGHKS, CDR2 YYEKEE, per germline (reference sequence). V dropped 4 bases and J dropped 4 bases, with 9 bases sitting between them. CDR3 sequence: CASSRANGNTIYF. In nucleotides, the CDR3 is TGTGCCAGCAGCCGGGCAAACGGAAACACCATATATTTT.

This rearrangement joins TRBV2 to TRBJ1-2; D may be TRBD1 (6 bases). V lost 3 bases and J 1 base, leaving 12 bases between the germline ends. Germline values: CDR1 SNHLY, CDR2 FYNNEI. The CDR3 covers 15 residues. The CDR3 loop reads CASSDGQGYNYGYTF. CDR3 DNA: TGTGCCAGCAGTGACGGGCAGGGGTATAACTATGGCTACACCTTC.

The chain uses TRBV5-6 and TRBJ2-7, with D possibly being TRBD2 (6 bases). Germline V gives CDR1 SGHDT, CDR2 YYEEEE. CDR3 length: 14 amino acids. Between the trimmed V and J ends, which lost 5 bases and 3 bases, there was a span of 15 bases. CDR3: CASRITGDLYEQYF. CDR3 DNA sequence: TGTGCCAGCAGAATAACGGGGGATCTCTACGAGCAGTACTTC.

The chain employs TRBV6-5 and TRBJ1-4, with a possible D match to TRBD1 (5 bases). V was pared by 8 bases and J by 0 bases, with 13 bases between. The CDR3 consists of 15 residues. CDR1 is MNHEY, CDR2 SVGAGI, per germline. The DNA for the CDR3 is TGTGCCAGCTCCCGGGACCATGCAACTAATGAAAAACTGTTTTTT. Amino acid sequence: CASSRDHATNEKLFF.

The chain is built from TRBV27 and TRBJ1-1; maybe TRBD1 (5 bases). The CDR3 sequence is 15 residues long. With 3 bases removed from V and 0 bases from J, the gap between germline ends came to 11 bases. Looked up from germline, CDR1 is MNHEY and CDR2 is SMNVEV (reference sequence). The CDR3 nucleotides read TGTGCCAGCAGTTTTTCGGGACTGTTGAACACTGAAGCTTTCTTT. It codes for CASSFSGLLNTEAFF.

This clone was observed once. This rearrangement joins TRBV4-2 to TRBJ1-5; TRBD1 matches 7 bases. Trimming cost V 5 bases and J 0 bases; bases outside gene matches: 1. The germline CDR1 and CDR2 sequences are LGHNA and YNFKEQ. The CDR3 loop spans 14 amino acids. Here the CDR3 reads CASSWTGSNQPQHF. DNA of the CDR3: TGTGCCAGCAGCTGGACAGGTAGCAATCAGCCCCAGCATTTT.

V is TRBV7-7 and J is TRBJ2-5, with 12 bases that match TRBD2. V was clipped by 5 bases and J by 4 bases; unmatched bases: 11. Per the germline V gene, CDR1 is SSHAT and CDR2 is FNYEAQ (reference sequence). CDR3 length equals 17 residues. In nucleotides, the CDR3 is TGTGCCAGCAGCCCTACACTAGCGGGGGGCGTCCTAGAGACCCAGTACTTC. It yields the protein CASSPTLAGGVLETQYF.

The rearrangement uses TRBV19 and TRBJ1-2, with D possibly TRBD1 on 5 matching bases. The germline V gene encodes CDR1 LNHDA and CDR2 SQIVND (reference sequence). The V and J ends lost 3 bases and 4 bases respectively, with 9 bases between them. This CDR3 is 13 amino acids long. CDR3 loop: CASSIQGSYGYTF. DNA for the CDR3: TGTGCCAGTAGTATTCAGGGTTCCTATGGCTACACCTTC.

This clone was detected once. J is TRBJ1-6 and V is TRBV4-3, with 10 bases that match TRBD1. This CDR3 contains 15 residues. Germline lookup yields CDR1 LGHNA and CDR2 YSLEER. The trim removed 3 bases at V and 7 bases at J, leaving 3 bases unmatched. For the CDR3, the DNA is TGCGCCAGCAGCCAGGGGGGACAGGGGAATTCACCCCTCCACTTT. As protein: CASSQGGQGNSPLHF.

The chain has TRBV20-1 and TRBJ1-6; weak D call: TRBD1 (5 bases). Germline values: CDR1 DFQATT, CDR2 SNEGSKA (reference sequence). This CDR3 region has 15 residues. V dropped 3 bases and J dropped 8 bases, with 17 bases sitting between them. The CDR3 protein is CSASKIYGGDSPLHF. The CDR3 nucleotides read TGCAGTGCTAGTAAGATATATGGAGGGGATTCACCCCTCCACTTT.